A selection of T cell receptor beta chains follows, all from one sample in a study of a mutant IDH1 vaccine in newly diagnosed glioma. Sequenced by immunoSEQ multiplex PCR; TCRdb stores in-frame clones only, minus some. This table holds 55,000 to 70,000 clones, approximately 90% found once. No antigens are known for them. Material: PBMCs, obtained from a glioma patient whose treatment included an IDH1 peptide vaccine. These receptors all come from a middle-aged man with glioma. The CDR3 runs from the conserved cysteine through the conserved F or W. A D gene is named only where the DNA matches it firmly. Clone sizes are given selectively: once, few, many, or a class where the clone is expanded.

J	D	V	size	CDR3	DNA
TRBJ1-1	NA	TRBV29-1	once	CSVEAAGTEAFF	TGCAGCGTTGAGGCGGCTGGCACTGAAGCTTTCTTT
TRBJ1-1	NA	TRBV15	NA	CATSMGKATEAFF	TGTGCCACCAGCATGGGAAAGGCCACTGAAGCTTTCTTT
TRBJ2-5	NA	TRBV15	NA	CATGTSNGETQYF	TGTGCCACCGGGACTTCTAACGGGGAGACCCAGTACTTC
TRBJ2-7	NA	TRBV7-2	NA	CASSFQLLTYEQYF	TGTGCCAGCAGCTTCCAGCTCCTCACCTACGAGCAGTACTTC
TRBJ2-7	TRBD2	TRBV14	NA	CASSHLQRDFFGEQYF	TGTGCCAGCAGCCATCTACAGCGGGACTTTTTTGGGGAGCAGTACTTC
TRBJ2-5	NA	TRBV7-6	NA	CASSLGDNQETQYF	TGTGCCAGCAGCTTAGGGGACAACCAAGAGACCCAGTACTTC
TRBJ2-2	NA	TRBV6-5	NA	CASTQGGENTGELFF	TGTGCCAGCACTCAGGGGGGAGAGAACACCGGGGAGCTGTTTTTT
TRBJ1-1	TRBD1	TRBV7-2	NA	CASSYRDREAFF	TGTGCCAGCAGTTACCGGGACAGGGAAGCTTTCTTT
TRBJ2-7	NA	TRBV5-1	NA	CASSLIANSYEQYF	TGCGCCAGCAGCCTAATAGCGAATTCCTACGAGCAGTACTTC
TRBJ2-7	TRBD1	TRBV19	NA	CASKDGQGGSAQYF	TGTGCCAGTAAGGATGGACAGGGCGGCTCCGCGCAGTACTTC
TRBJ2-1	TRBD2	TRBV28	NA	CASSPPSGLAGGPSYNEQFF	TGTGCCAGCAGCCCTCCGTCGGGACTAGCGGGAGGGCCGTCCTACAATGAGCAGTTCTTC
TRBJ2-5	TRBD2	TRBV6-1	NA	CASSEGFLAGGQETQYF	TGTGCCAGCAGTGAAGGGTTTCTGGCGGGGGGACAAGAGACCCAGTACTTC
TRBJ1-2	NA	TRBV15	few	CATSMPPGHPVKIGYGYTF	TGTGCCACCAGCATGCCCCCGGGACACCCGGTGAAGATAGGCTATGGCTACACCTTC
TRBJ2-1	TRBD2	TRBV27	NA	CASSPGVAGYNEQFF	TGTGCCAGCAGCCCCGGGGTAGCGGGATACAATGAGCAGTTCTTC
TRBJ1-2	NA	TRBV11-2	NA	CASSFDRDHYYGYTF	TGTGCCAGCAGCTTCGACAGAGATCACTACTATGGCTACACCTTC
TRBJ2-7	NA	TRBV4-1	NA	CASSQDRVPAQYF	TGCGCCAGCAGCCAAGACAGAGTCCCCGCGCAGTACTTC
TRBJ2-1	NA	TRBV7-9	NA	CASSLQGSMDEQFF	TGTGCCAGCAGCTTGCAGGGATCGATGGATGAGCAGTTCTTC
TRBJ1-5	NA	TRBV10-3	NA	CAISDWAGVSNQPQHF	TGTGCCATCAGTGACTGGGCAGGGGTAAGCAATCAGCCCCAGCATTTT
TRBJ1-1	NA	TRBV28	NA	CASTHPWGEAFF	TGTGCCAGCACCCACCCGTGGGGGGAAGCTTTCTTT
TRBJ1-2	TRBD1	TRBV4-2	NA	CASSQDLGFGQANYGYTF	TGTGCCAGCAGCCAAGATCTGGGCTTCGGACAGGCGAACTATGGCTACACCTTC
TRBJ1-2	NA	TRBV30	NA	CAWSGPISNGYTF	TGTGCCTGGAGTGGACCGATCTCTAACGGCTACACCTTC
TRBJ2-3	TRBD1	TRBV11-3	NA	CASSLAQGGTQYF	TGTGCCAGCAGCTTAGCACAGGGGGGTACGCAGTATTTT
TRBJ2-3	TRBD2	TRBV19	NA	CASSIGVRGLAGVRDTQYF	TGTGCCAGTAGTATAGGAGTTAGGGGACTAGCGGGAGTAAGAGATACGCAGTATTTT
TRBJ1-5	NA	TRBV30	NA	CAWSVPESNQPQHF	TGTGCCTGGAGTGTACCAGAGAGCAATCAGCCCCAGCATTTT
TRBJ2-7	TRBD2	TRBV7-8	NA	CASSLNVGLAGGRGEQYF	TGTGCCAGCAGCTTGAATGTTGGCCTAGCGGGAGGAAGGGGCGAGCAGTACTTC
TRBJ1-5	NA	TRBV7-8	NA	CASSPFMGNLHQPQHF	TGTGCCAGCAGCCCGTTTATGGGAAACCTTCATCAGCCCCAGCATTTT
TRBJ2-5	NA	TRBV5-1	NA	CASSLGVQETQYF	TGCGCCAGCAGCTTGGGGGTTCAGGAGACCCAGTACTTC
TRBJ1-1	TRBD1	TRBV18	NA	CASSPGTGNTEAFF	TGTGCCAGCTCACCCGGGACAGGGAACACTGAAGCTTTCTTT
TRBJ2-7	TRBD2	TRBV9	NA	CASSVEGGRADEQYF	TGTGCCAGCAGCGTAGAAGGCGGGAGGGCCGACGAGCAGTACTTC
TRBJ2-1	TRBD1	TRBV10-3	NA	CAISESRGGEQFF	TGTGCCATCAGTGAGTCGAGAGGGGGCGAGCAGTTCTTC
TRBJ1-3	TRBD1	TRBV30	NA	CAWSVQGASGNTIYF	TGTGCCTGGAGTGTTCAGGGGGCTTCTGGAAACACCATATATTTT
TRBJ1-2	TRBD1	TRBV4-1	NA	CASSQDRDRVSGYTF	TGCGCCAGCAGCCAAGATAGGGACAGGGTGTCTGGCTACACCTTC
TRBJ2-3	NA	TRBV7-9	NA	CASSPPLEITDTQYF	TGTGCCAGCAGCCCCCCCCTGGAAATCACAGATACGCAGTATTTT
TRBJ2-4	NA	TRBV5-1	NA	CASSLAPGSKNIQYF	TGCGCCAGCAGCTTGGCCCCGGGGAGCAAAAACATTCAGTACTTC
TRBJ1-1	NA	TRBV18	NA	CASSADITGAEAFF	TGTGCCAGCTCAGCTGACATCACTGGGGCTGAAGCTTTCTTT
TRBJ2-1	NA	TRBV11-2	NA	CASSLGPGRYNEQFF	TGTGCCAGCAGCTTAGGTCCCGGACGCTACAATGAGCAGTTCTTC
TRBJ1-1	NA	TRBV19	once	CASSIGPVRGNTEAFF	TGTGCCAGTAGTATTGGACCCGTAAGAGGTAACACTGAAGCTTTCTTT
TRBJ2-5	NA	TRBV19	NA	CASSITSETQYF	TGTGCCAGTAGTATAACTAGTGAGACCCAGTACTTC
TRBJ1-5	NA	TRBV28	NA	CASSHLRGRAYNQPQHF	TGTGCCAGCAGCCACCTCCGCGGCAGGGCGTACAATCAGCCCCAGCATTTT
TRBJ2-7	TRBD2	TRBV6-4	NA	CASSLNSGSGFGNEQYF	TGTGCCAGCAGTCTAAATAGCGGGAGTGGTTTTGGGAACGAGCAGTACTTC
TRBJ2-1	NA	TRBV21-1	NA	CASSKVGSGSSNEQFF	NA
TRBJ2-7	TRBD2	TRBV14	NA	CASSLGLAGFWGSYEQYF	TGTGCCAGCAGCCTCGGACTAGCGGGATTTTGGGGCTCCTACGAGCAGTACTTC
TRBJ2-1	TRBD2	TRBV5-4	NA	CASSLPREGNNEQFF	TGTGCCAGCAGCTTGCCGCGGGAGGGTAACAATGAGCAGTTCTTC
TRBJ2-7	TRBD1	TRBV11-2	NA	CASSPLSRDRGKGSYEQYF	TGTGCCAGCAGCCCCTTGTCCCGGGACAGGGGTAAGGGATCCTACGAGCAGTACTTC
TRBJ2-3	NA	TRBV28	NA	CASSLSQQGGFSTDTQYF	TGTGCCAGCAGTTTATCCCAACAAGGGGGGTTTAGCACAGATACGCAGTATTTT
TRBJ1-3	TRBD1	TRBV10-3	NA	CAISPSQGRGSGNTIYF	TGTGCCATCAGTCCTTCGCAGGGCAGGGGGTCTGGAAACACCATATATTTT
TRBJ1-2	NA	TRBV7-3	NA	CASSLRGFYGYTF	TGTGCCAGCAGCTTAAGGGGTTTCTATGGCTACACCTTC
TRBJ1-1	NA	TRBV11-2	NA	CASSLEGGVAEAFF	TGTGCCAGCAGCTTAGAGGGAGGGGTCGCTGAAGCTTTCTTT
TRBJ1-3	NA	TRBV28	NA	CASTRTLNSGNTIYF	TGTGCCAGCACCCGAACACTTAACTCTGGAAACACCATATATTTT
TRBJ2-1	TRBD1	TRBV29-1	NA	CSVVRQGRGEQFF	TGCAGCGTTGTGAGACAGGGGAGAGGTGAGCAGTTCTTC
TRBJ2-7	NA	TRBV7-2	once	CASSLGAGQYEQYF	TGTGCCAGCAGCTTAGGAGCAGGCCAATACGAGCAGTACTTC
TRBJ1-2	NA	TRBV28	NA	CASTPEGYGYTF	TGTGCCAGCACCCCAGAGGGCTATGGCTACACCTTC
TRBJ1-6	NA	TRBV28	NA	CASRPGGTSYSMRTSPLHF	TGTGCCAGCAGGCCCGGAGGGACCTCTTACTCTATGAGGACTTCACCCCTCCACTTT
TRBJ2-1	NA	TRBV5-4	NA	CASSAPGSQPYNEQFF	TGTGCCAGCAGTGCCCCCGGTTCTCAACCTTACAATGAGCAGTTCTTC
TRBJ1-1	NA	TRBV15	once	CATSNIHGNTEAFF	TGTGCCACCAGCAATATACACGGTAACACTGAAGCTTTCTTT
TRBJ1-6	TRBD1	TRBV19	NA	CASRYGTGGSPLHF	TGTGCCAGTAGGTATGGGACAGGGGGATCACCCCTCCACTTT